This T cell receptor (beta chain) was observed in a study of identical twins. Template switching introduced a universal primer site, and the cDNA bore unique molecular identifiers. Using its own MiXCR run on the 5' RACE reads, TCRdb lists one record per CDR3 protein. Here the sample spans about 570,000 distinct CDR3 sequences, approximately 9.6% being singletons. V was cut by 1 base and J by 0 bases, with 16 bases left in between. The CDR3 loop spans 18 amino acids. Looked up from germline, CDR1 is SGHVS and CDR2 is FQNEAQ. These records were also assigned to another study, of yellow fever vaccine responses in identical twins.

The sequenced sample consisted of PBMCs. This clonotype was sampled from a woman aged 18 to 35 in good health. The gene calls are TRBV7-8 and TRBJ2-4; D call uncertain. CDR3 DNA: TGTGCCAGCAGCTTAGAGATCGCAGTCCCTCTAGCCAAAAACATTCAGTACTTC. This codes for CASSLEIAVPLAKNIQYF.